A single T cell receptor beta chain is shown here with its context. CDR3 size: 16 residues. The ends were cut back, 3 bases at V and 5 bases at J, with 19 bases in the middle. Looked up from germline, CDR1 is ENHRY and CDR2 is SYGVKD. This entry comes from a study of CD8 T cells in Susac syndrome. With random hexamers, 0.5 to 1 ug RNA was reverse transcribed. MiXCR was run by TCRdb on the immunoSEQ multiplex PCR reads, yielding one entry per CDR3 protein. This table holds around 300,000 distinct CDR3 sequences, roughly 85% found once. The sequenced sample consisted of CD8+ T cells from PBMCs. The chain combines TRBV10-3 with TRBJ1-1, with no clear D. This TCR derives from a human donor with multiple sclerosis. The CDR3 region has the DNA TGTGCCATCAGTGAAGGCCTAGACTCCGATGGGACTGAAGCTTTCTTT. This translates into CAISEGLDSDGTEAFF.